Sequencing of this TCR beta chain was carried out in a study of OX40 agonist ivuxolimab in advanced cancers. A note on the overall study: Ivuxolimab was an agonistic, fully human IgG2 monoclonal antibody directed against OX40 (CD134), a costimulatory receptor. Intravenous ivuxolimab was administered to patients every 2 weeks at six dose levels: 0.01, 0.1, 0.3, 1.5, 3 and 10 mg/kg. The paper reports the monotherapy dose-escalation portion (N = 52 patients) of the phase I ivuxolimab trial. Patients were allowed to have had prior anti-PD-1, anti-PD-L1 or anti-CTLA-4 therapy, and around 37% of the dose-escalation patients had previously received checkpoint inhibitors. Of the 52 patients in dose escalation, about 20 had hepatocellular carcinoma, some 15 had melanoma, 9 had renal cell carcinoma and 9 had head and neck cancer. The dose-escalation cohort was around 83% male with a mean age of approximately 60 years, ranging from roughly 20 to 80. Partial responses were achieved by three dose-escalation patients, of whom one had hepatocellular carcinoma and two had cutaneous melanoma. The purpose of peripheral TCRbeta sequencing was to test whether ivuxolimab changed TCR sequence diversity and led to clonal T-cell expansion. Paper-wide results and their limitations: The antigen specificity of the peripheral T cells that underwent clonal expansion was not determined. After ivuxolimab, CD8+ T cells had more expanded clones than CD4+ T cells on average. Partial responders in the 0.1-3.0 mg/kg groups had among the lowest normalized peripheral clonal expansion, especially among CD8+ T cells. Low levels of normalized T-cell clonal expansion were also seen in some patients who did not respond. Clonal expansion of both CD4+ and CD8+ blood T cells was observed from baseline to week 6 at doses 0.1 to 3.0 mg/kg.

To sequence the TCRbeta CDR3 region, genomic DNA was isolated from the sorted cells. TCRbeta CDR3 regions were sequenced using the immunoSEQ Assay. This immuneACCESS table, as held by TCRdb, lists in-frame sequences with V and J called but not all clones. Of the missing ones, under half trace to an unresolved V gene in checked studies; the others have no known cause. The sample yields fewer than 85,000 clones; about nine tenths were counted once. The top ten hold roughly 9.8% of the sample. The trial excluded patients who had a history of autoimmune disease or were on systemic immunosuppression. Peripheral blood for TCR sequencing was collected from all dose cohorts at baseline, on cycle 4 day 1, and on cycle 7 day 1. The samples were taken from a phase I, first-in-human, multicenter, open-label dose-escalation trial of ivuxolimab. Adults with locally advanced or metastatic head and neck squamous cell, hepatocellular, melanoma or renal cell carcinoma were enrolled in the trial. Before TCR sequencing, CD4+ T cells and CD8+ T cells were sorted from peripheral blood as separate populations.

Including the terminal cysteine and phenylalanine, the CDR3 comprises 15 residues. The only DNA kept is the CDR3, 45 bases in frame from the first base. Trimming at the junction amounts to 0 bases on V and 7 bases on J, and the germline ends lie 16 bases apart. The CDR1 and CDR2 encoded by the germline V gene are MNHNS and SASEGT. Comment on this clone: The clone's antigen remains unknown. Within one base of it there is no much larger clone, and no base qualities were kept.

The TCR originated in an adult with an advanced solid tumor such as melanoma, head and neck, liver or kidney cancer. Sequenced here: CD4+ or CD8+ T cells sorted from blood, sampled in a trial of the OX40 agonist ivuxolimab. The chain is made from TRBV6-1 and TRBJ2-7; the D gene identity is not certain. CDR3 sequence: CASSEAPDPMGEQYF. The DNA sequence is given as TGTGCCAGCAGTGAAGCGCCTGACCCCATGGGGGAGCAGTACTTC.